The T cell receptor (beta chain) under discussion was sequenced for a study of control samples from healthy donors and cancer patients (TCRdb year 2020). The V and J ends are trimmed by 4 bases and 5 bases, leaving 15 bases between them. Taken from the germline V gene, the CDR1 and CDR2 loops are SGHDT and YYEEEE. The CDR3 covers 14 residues, taking in both the cysteine and the phenylalanine. Of the read, only the CDR3 DNA is kept; its 42 bases are in frame from base 1. Notes on this clone: The antigen it recognizes is unknown. No much larger clone exists at a distance of one base, and base qualities are not known.

Library preparation was by the immunoSEQ multiplex PCR assay. The immuneACCESS repertoire file appears here via TCRdb, limited to in-frame rearrangements. These files lack a portion of the clones; in checked studies, under half of the deficit traces to unresolved V genes, and the cause of the others is not known. The sample includes about 170,000 clones, with roughly 94% observed a single time. The ten largest account for approximately 1.5% of the sample. The chain was built from TRBV5-6 and TRBJ1-2, and possibly TRBD1, on 6 matching bases. The sequence came from a woman aged 18 to 35 in good health. Sequencing was performed on blood. CDR3 protein: CASSRTAITYGYTF. The DNA is as follows: TGTGCCAGCAGCCGGACAGCCATCACTTATGGCTACACCTTC.